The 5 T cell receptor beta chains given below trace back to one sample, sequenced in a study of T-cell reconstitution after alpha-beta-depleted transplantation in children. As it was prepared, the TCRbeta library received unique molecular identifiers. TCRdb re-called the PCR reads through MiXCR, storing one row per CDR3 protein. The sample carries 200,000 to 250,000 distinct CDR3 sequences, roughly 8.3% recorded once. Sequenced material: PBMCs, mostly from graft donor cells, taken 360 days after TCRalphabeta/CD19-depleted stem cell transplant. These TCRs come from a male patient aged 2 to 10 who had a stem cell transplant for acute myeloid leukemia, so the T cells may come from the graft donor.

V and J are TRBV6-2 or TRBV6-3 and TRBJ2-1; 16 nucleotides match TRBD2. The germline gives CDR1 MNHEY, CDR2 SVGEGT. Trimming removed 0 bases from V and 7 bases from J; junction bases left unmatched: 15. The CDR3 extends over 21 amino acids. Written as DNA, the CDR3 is TGTGCCAGCAGTTACTCCACGCGGGGACTAGCGGGAGGGCTCTGGTGGAATGAGCAGTTCTTC. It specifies CASSYSTRGLAGGLWWNEQFF.

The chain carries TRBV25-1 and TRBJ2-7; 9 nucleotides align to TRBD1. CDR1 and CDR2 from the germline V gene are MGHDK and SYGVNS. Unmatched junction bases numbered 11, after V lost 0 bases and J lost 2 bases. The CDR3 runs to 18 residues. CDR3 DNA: TGTGCCAGCAGTGAATATTGGCCGGGACAGGGAGTTACCTACGAGCAGTACGTC. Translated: CASSEYWPGQGVTYEQYV.

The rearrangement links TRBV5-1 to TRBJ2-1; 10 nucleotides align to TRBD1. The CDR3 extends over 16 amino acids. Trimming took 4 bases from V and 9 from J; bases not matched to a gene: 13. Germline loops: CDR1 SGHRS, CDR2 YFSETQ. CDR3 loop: CASSQNTMTGGSEQFF. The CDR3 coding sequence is TGCGCCAGCAGCCAAAATACAATGACAGGGGGCAGTGAGCAGTTCTTC.

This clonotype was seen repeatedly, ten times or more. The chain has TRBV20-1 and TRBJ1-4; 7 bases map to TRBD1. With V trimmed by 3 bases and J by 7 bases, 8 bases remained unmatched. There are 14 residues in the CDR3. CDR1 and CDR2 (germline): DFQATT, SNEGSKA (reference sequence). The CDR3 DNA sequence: TGCAGTGCTAGGAACAGGGGCCTCGGTGAAAAACTGTTTTTT. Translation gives CSARNRGLGEKLFF.

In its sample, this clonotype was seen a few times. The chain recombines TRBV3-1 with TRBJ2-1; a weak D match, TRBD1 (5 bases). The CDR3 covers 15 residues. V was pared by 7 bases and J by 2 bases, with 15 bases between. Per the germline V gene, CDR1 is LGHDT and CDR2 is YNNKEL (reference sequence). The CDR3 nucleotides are TGTGCCAGCACCCTTGGGGCAGAACCCTACAATGAGCAGTTCTTC. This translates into CASTLGAEPYNEQFF.